This TCR beta chain originates from a study of T cells after yellow fever vaccination. In making TCR cDNA, 5'RACE template switching added a universal primer site and UMIs to it. TCRdb re-analysed the 5' RACE reads in MiXCR, keeping a single row per CDR3 protein. The sample holds some 150,000 distinct CDR3 sequences, approximately 10% seen once. CDR1 SGDLS and CDR2 YYNGEE come from the germline V gene. The CDR3 has 15 residues. Between the trimmed V and J ends, which lost 0 bases and 4 bases, there was a span of 12 bases. This specimen consisted of CD8+ T cells sorted from PBMCs, obtained 15 days after the yellow fever booster vaccination. The TCR sequence derives from a young man who received the YFV17D yellow fever vaccine. This chain uses TRBV9 with TRBJ2-3; D is tentatively TRBD1 or TRBD2 (6 bases each). This CDR3 is CASSVEGGLADTQYF. Written as DNA, the CDR3 is TGTGCCAGCAGCGTAGAGGGGGGCCTTGCAGATACGCAGTATTTT.